These T cell receptor beta chains were read from a single sample in a study of HIV-infected children after antiretroviral therapy interruption. One entry per CDR3 protein results from TCRdb running MiXCR on the 3' RACE reads. The data hold about 89,000 distinct CDR3 sequences, with around 6.9% observed a single time. Sequencing was performed on CD45RA+ CD4+ T cells from PBMCs, pooled from several time points, taken from a donor given antiretroviral therapy, either interrupted or continuous. The receptors come from a pool of human donors with HIV. Each CDR3 is given with its conserved first and last residue. The order of the fields is V gene, J gene, CDR3 protein.

TRBV23-1	TRBJ1-1	CASSQWGGNEAFF
TRBV20-1	TRBJ2-4	CSVAGQGNIQYF
TRBV7-9	TRBJ2-3	CASSSRGRGQDTQYF
TRBV29-1	TRBJ1-1	CSVEEGSAEAFF
TRBV7-8	TRBJ1-3	CASSIRPLSGNTIYF
TRBV5-5	TRBJ1-2	CASSWTENYGYTF
TRBV5-1	TRBJ1-6	CASSNTLSSYNSPLHF
TRBV12-3/TRBV12-4	TRBJ2-3	CASSLAQVYTDTQYF
TRBV3-1	TRBJ1-5	CASSQTGGDQPQHF
TRBV29-1	TRBJ2-2	CSVAYRVAGELFF
TRBV2	TRBJ1-5	CASSPRQGDQPQHF
TRBV19	TRBJ2-3	CASSLSGGPYTDTQYF
TRBV5-1	TRBJ1-4	CASSSTGGREKLFF
TRBV7-9	TRBJ1-1	CATRGHLNTEAFF
TRBV12-3/TRBV12-4	TRBJ2-7	CASSLGQGLRGQYF
TRBV12-3/TRBV12-4	TRBJ2-5	CASSRIQETQYF
TRBV6-6	TRBJ1-3	CASSYLGGAGNTIYF
TRBV24-1	TRBJ2-1	CATSDLNTHNEQFF
TRBV2	TRBJ2-1	CASKPSSYNEQFF
TRBV7-9	TRBJ1-5	CASSQWGGGQPQHF
TRBV5-4	TRBJ2-5	CASRPLAGETQYF
TRBV5-1	TRBJ2-7	CASASGGTTEQYF